Below, 7 T cell receptor beta chains from the same sample are listed, as sequenced in a study of T cells in Graves' hyperthyroidism and ophthalmopathy. There were TCR beta CDR3 regions amplified from RNA transcripts. The HTBI primer set served for first-round RT-PCR of the TCR CDR3. MiXCR was run by TCRdb on the multiplex PCR reads, yielding one entry per CDR3 protein. The sample contains 250,000 to 300,000 distinct CDR3 sequences, around 15% of which appear only once. Sequencing was performed on blood. The receptors were sampled from a woman in her 40s with Graves' hyperthyroidism.

This clonotype has a count of ten or more. The V and J genes are TRBV10-3 and TRBJ2-7, with TRBD2 matching 8 bases. The V gene end was trimmed by 6 bases and the J gene end by 5 bases; junction bases not matched to a gene: 6. The CDR3 is 13 residues long. Germline CDR1 ENHRY, CDR2 SYGVKD. The CDR3 nucleotides are TGTGCCATCAGGCCAGCGGGAGCCCACGAGCAGTACTTC. Translated, it gives CAIRPAGAHEQYF.

This clonotype came up many times. The chain has TRBV3-1 and TRBJ2-7, with a possible D match to TRBD1 (6 bases). CDR1 and CDR2 (germline): LGHDT, YNNKEL (reference sequence). The germline V and J ends were trimmed by 5 bases and 6 bases, with 11 bases remaining between them. The CDR3 runs 12 residues. In DNA, the CDR3 is TGTGCCAGCAGCGACAGGACCGGCGAGCAGTACTTC. Translated: CASSDRTGEQYF.

There are many counts of this clonotype. The CDR3 sequence is CASSLTSGYEQYF. CDR3 coding DNA: TGTGCCAGCAGTTTAACTAGCGGGTACGAGCAGTACTTC. The V gene is TRBV12-3 or TRBV12-4, the J gene TRBJ2-7; 9 bases agree with TRBD2. The CDR3 is 13 residues long. V trimming: 2 bases; J trimming: 4 bases; junction bases outside the gene matches: 0.

This rearrangement joins TRBV18 to TRBJ1-1; D is unclear. CDR1 and CDR2 (germline): KGHSH, LQKENI. V lost 3 bases, J lost 3 bases, and 8 bases lay in between. The CDR3 sequence is 13 residues long. The CDR3 nucleotides are TGTGCCAGCTCACCCGGGCTGGACACTGAAGCTTTCTTT. It yields the protein CASSPGLDTEAFF.

This clonotype was seen ten or more times. This chain joins TRBV20-1 and TRBJ1-2, with D maybe TRBD1 (5 bases). Trimming cost V 1 base and J 6 bases, with 15 bases left between them. Germline loops: CDR1 DFQATT, CDR2 SNEGSKA (reference sequence). The CDR3 has 14 residues. The CDR3 region is CSARARDVSHGYTF. The CDR3 region has the DNA TGCAGTGCTAGAGCTCGGGACGTCTCCCATGGCTACACCTTC.

This clonotype was recorded many times. The chain's CDR3 is CASSFDRVFTEAFF. In DNA, the CDR3 is TGTGCCAGCAGTTTTGACAGGGTTTTCACTGAAGCTTTCTTT. V usage is TRBV27 and J usage is TRBJ1-1, with TRBD1 matching over 7 bases. Unmatched junction bases numbered 5, after V lost 3 bases and J lost 4 bases. CDR1 is MNHEY, CDR2 SMNVEV, per germline (reference sequence). The CDR3 extends over 14 amino acids.

Concerning this clonotype: This may be a read error, as it is one base from a much larger clone. V is TRBV6-1 and J is TRBJ2-2, with 9 bases lining up with TRBD1. This CDR3 region has 15 residues. CDR1 and CDR2 (germline): MNHNS, SASEGT. CDR3 in amino acids: CATGVGQGTTGGLFF. The CDR3, as DNA: TGTGCCACAGGCGTCGGACAGGGGACCACCGGGGGGCTGTTTTTT.